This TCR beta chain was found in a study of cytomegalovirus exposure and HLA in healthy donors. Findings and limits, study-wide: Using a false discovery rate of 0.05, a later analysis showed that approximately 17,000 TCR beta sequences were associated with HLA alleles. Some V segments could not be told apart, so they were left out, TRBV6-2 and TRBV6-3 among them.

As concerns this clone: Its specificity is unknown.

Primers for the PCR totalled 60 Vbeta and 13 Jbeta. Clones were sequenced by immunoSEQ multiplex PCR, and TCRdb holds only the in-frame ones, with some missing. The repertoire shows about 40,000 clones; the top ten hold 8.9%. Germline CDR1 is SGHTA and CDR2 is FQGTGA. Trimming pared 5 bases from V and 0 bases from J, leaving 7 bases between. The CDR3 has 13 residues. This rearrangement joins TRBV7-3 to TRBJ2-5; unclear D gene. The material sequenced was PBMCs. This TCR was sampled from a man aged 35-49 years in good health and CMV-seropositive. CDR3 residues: CASSPTYQETQYF. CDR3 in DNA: TGTGCCAGCAGCCCTACCTACCAAGAGACCCAGTACTTC.